Below, 20 T cell receptor beta chains from the same sample are listed, as sequenced in a study of memory CD4+ T cells and cytomegalovirus serostatus. Single viable CD3+CD4+CD8-CD45RO+ cells were sorted as the memory CD4+ T cells. Using immunoSEQ multiplex PCR, the repertoire was profiled, and TCRdb retains in-frame clones only, with some absent. Of around 50,000 clones in the sample, 60% to 80% are singletons; the top ten hold 0.94%. The sample consisted of memory CD4+ T cells from blood. These TCRs come from an adult in good health and CMV-seronegative.

This clone occurred a few times. The CDR3 DNA reads as TGTGCCAGCAGCTTAGAGTCCGGCCATCAGCCCCAGCATTTT. As protein: CASSLESGHQPQHF. The chain is built from TRBV7-2 and TRBJ1-5; D uncertain. Between the trimmed V and J ends, which lost 1 base and 5 bases, there was a span of 9 bases. Per the germline V gene, CDR1 is SGHTA and CDR2 is FQGNSA. The CDR3 spans 14 residues.

The chain combines TRBV5-1 with TRBJ2-4, with 7 bases lining up with TRBD1. Trimming took 5 bases from V and 7 from J; bases not matched to a gene: 12. The CDR3 spans 15 residues. From germline, CDR1 is SGHRS and CDR2 YFSETQ. The CDR3 sequence: CASSSVTGSGNIQYF. The CDR3, as DNA: TGCGCCAGCAGTTCCGTGACAGGGTCGGGGAACATTCAGTACTTC.

Note on this clone: The sample holds other DNA sequences that translate to the same CDR3. The CDR3 DNA is TGTGCCAGCTCCAATAGAGGACAGGGGAATTCACCCCTCCACTTT. Amino acids: CASSNRGQGNSPLHF. The chain couples TRBV6-6 to TRBJ1-6; 9 bases match TRBD1. CDR3 length: 15 residues. V lost 8 bases to trimming and J lost 7 bases; unmatched junction nucleotides: 9. Germline CDR1 MNHNY, CDR2 SVGAGI (reference sequence).

The J gene is TRBJ1-2, the V gene TRBV7-2, with TRBD1 identical over 7 bases. Germline CDR1 reads SGHTA; CDR2 reads FQGNSA. The CDR3 spans 16 residues. J gave up 8 bases and V 1 base, and 13 bases lay outside the gene matches. The CDR3 nucleotides read TGTGCCAGCAGCTTAGTTGACCGCCGACAGGGTGGAGGCTACACCTTC. Protein sequence: CASSLVDRRQGGGYTF.

This rearrangement joins TRBV2 to TRBJ1-1; D ambiguous. The ends were cut back, 5 bases at V and 4 bases at J, with 11 bases in the middle. CDR1 is SNHLY, CDR2 FYNNEI, per germline. This CDR3 spans 13 amino acids. The CDR3 DNA reads as TGTGCCAGCAGTCTCGAGACCAGCACTGAAGCTTTCTTT. This encodes CASSLETSTEAFF. The entire variable domain, with the rest obtained from reference TRBV2 and TRBJ1-1, is as follows: EPEVTQTPSHQVTQMGQEVILRCVPISNHLYFYWYRQILGQKVEFLVSFYNNEISEKSEIFDDQFSVERPDGSNFTLKIRSTKLEDSAMYFCASSLETSTEAFFGQGTRLTVV.

This chain uses TRBV28 with TRBJ2-5; 9 bases fit TRBD2. Germline lookup yields CDR1 MDHEN and CDR2 SYDVKM. With V trimmed by 6 bases and J by 2 bases, 7 bases remained unmatched. This CDR3 spans 15 amino acids. The CDR3 spells CASRPAGGLQETQYF. Here the CDR3 DNA reads TGTGCCAGCAGGCCTGCGGGGGGGTTACAAGAGACCCAGTACTTC.

The chain recombines TRBV20-1 with TRBJ1-5; D remains unclear. The germline gives CDR1 DFQATT, CDR2 SNEGSKA (reference sequence). This CDR3 has 11 amino acids. Trimming cost V 3 bases and J 8 bases, with 8 bases left between them. The CDR3: CSASGVEPQHF. As DNA, the CDR3 is TGCAGTGCTAGTGGCGTTGAGCCCCAGCATTTT.

This rearrangement joins TRBV5-1 to TRBJ2-4, with 12 nucleotides matching TRBD2. Looked up from germline, CDR1 is SGHRS and CDR2 is YFSETQ. V gave up 3 bases and J gave up 8 bases; unmatched junction bases: 12. The CDR3 is 17 amino acids. Written as DNA, the CDR3 is TGCGCCAGCAGCTCACTAGCGGGGGGCCCCCAGGGGGACATTCAGTACTTC. This encodes CASSSLAGGPQGDIQYF.

Only a few counts were recorded for this clone. This chain joins TRBV7-9 and TRBJ1-1; D not certain. V was cut by 5 bases and J by 4 bases, with 11 bases left in between. Germline loops: CDR1 SEHNR, CDR2 FQNEAQ (reference sequence). CDR3 length equals 13 residues. As DNA, the CDR3 is TGTGCCAGCAGCCCCGGGTGGGGCACTGAAGCTTTCTTT. It codes for CASSPGWGTEAFF. Using reference TRBV7-9 and TRBJ1-1 for the parts outside the CDR3, the full variable domain is DTGVSQNPRHKITKRGQNVTFRCDPISEHNRLYWYRQTLGQGPEFLTYFQNEAQLEKSRLLSDRFSAERPKGSFSTLEIQRTEQGDSAMYLCASSPGWGTEAFFGQGTRLTVV.

This clone was found a few times. The genes are TRBV19 and TRBJ1-6; D possibly corresponds to TRBD1 (5 bases). Trimming left V 3 bases short and J 8 bases short, with 11 bases between. The CDR3 runs to 14 residues. CDR1 and CDR2 (germline): LNHDA, SQIVND (reference sequence). This chain's CDR3 is CASSMRQGDSPLHF. The CDR3 coding sequence is TGTGCCAGTAGTATGCGGCAGGGAGATTCACCCCTCCACTTT.

The V call is TRBV7-3, the J call TRBJ2-3; D gene uncertain. Germline CDR1 and CDR2: SGHTA and FQGTGA. This CDR3 is built from 13 residues. Trimming took 2 bases from V and 2 from J, leaving 5 bases between them. CDR3 residues: CASSLANTDTQYF. CDR3 sequence (DNA): TGTGCCAGCAGCTTAGCTAACACAGATACGCAGTATTTT. Full variable domain (rest looked up from reference TRBV7-3 and TRBJ2-3): GAGVSQTPSNKVTEKGKYVELRCDPISGHTALYWYRQSLGQGPEFLIYFQGTGAADDSGLPNDRFFAVRPEGSVSTLKIQRTERGDSAVYLCASSLANTDTQYFGPGTRLTVL.

The chain couples TRBV10-3 to TRBJ1-6, with 10 bases identical to TRBD1. CDR1 and CDR2 from the germline V gene are ENHRY and SYGVKD. The CDR3 covers 14 residues. V lost 5 bases, J lost 8 bases, and 3 bases stayed unmatched. Here the CDR3 reads CAISLGTGDSPLHF. CDR3 nucleotides: TGTGCCATCAGTCTGGGGACAGGGGATTCACCCCTCCACTTT.

V and J are TRBV18 and TRBJ1-2; the D is unclear. Trimming removed 1 base from V and 11 bases from J, with 14 bases in between. This CDR3 spans 13 amino acids. Germline values: CDR1 KGHSH, CDR2 LQKENI. The CDR3 is CASSPRAVHRYTF. The CDR3 coding sequence is TGTGCCAGCTCACCACGGGCAGTACATAGGTACACCTTC. The whole variable domain, remainder taken from reference TRBV18 and TRBJ1-2, is NAGVMQNPRHLVRRRGQEARLRCSPMKGHSHVYWYRQLPEEGLKFMVYLQKENIIDESGMPKERFSAEFPKEGPSILRIQQVVRGDSAAYFCASSPRAVHRYTFGSGTRLTVV.

The chain joins TRBV28 to TRBJ2-1; 8 bases fit TRBD2. The length of the CDR3 is 14 residues. CDR1 and CDR2 from the germline V gene are MDHEN and SYDVKM. Germline trimming cut 8 bases from V and 8 bases from J; bases unmatched to any gene: 11. The CDR3 bases are TGTGCCAGCTCCAAGACCGGGACTAGACATGAGCAGTTCTTC. It specifies CASSKTGTRHEQFF. The entire variable domain, with the rest obtained from reference TRBV28 and TRBJ2-1, is as follows: DVKVTQSSRYLVKRTGEKVFLECVQDMDHENMFWYRQDPGLGLRLIYFSYDVKMKEKGDIPEGYSVSREKKERFSLILESASTNQTSMYLCASSKTGTRHEQFFGPGTRLTVL.

This chain connects TRBV15 to TRBJ2-3, with 10 nucleotides matching TRBD2. The CDR3 has 20 amino acids. Looked up from germline, CDR1 is LNHNV and CDR2 is YYDKDF (reference sequence). With 5 bases clipped from V and 4 bases from J, the junction kept 21 bases outside the gene matches. The CDR3 spells CATSLPMSSGLAGAPDTQYF. CDR3 bases: TGTGCCACCAGCCTACCCATGTCGTCGGGGCTAGCGGGGGCCCCAGATACGCAGTATTTT. The variable domain in full, with the rest retrieved from reference TRBV15 and TRBJ2-3, is DAMVIQNPRYQVTQFGKPVTLSCSQTLNHNVMYWYQQKSSQAPKLLFHYYDKDFNNEADTPDNFQSRRPNTSFCFLDIRSPGLGDTAMYLCATSLPMSSGLAGAPDTQYFGPGTRLTVL.

This clone was detected only a few times. The chain carries TRBV5-6 and TRBJ1-1; TRBD1 might be the D (5 bases). V lost 0 bases, J lost 1 base, and 13 bases lay in between. The CDR3 has 16 residues. Germline values: CDR1 SGHDT, CDR2 YYEEEE. CDR3 in amino acids: CASSLAPGRGNTEAFF. The CDR3 DNA reads as TGTGCCAGCAGCTTGGCCCCAGGGAGGGGGAACACTGAAGCTTTCTTT. The entire variable domain, with the rest obtained from reference TRBV5-6 and TRBJ1-1, is as follows: DAGVTQSPTHLIKTRGQQVTLRCSPKSGHDTVSWYQQALGQGPQFIFQYYEEEERQRGNFPDRFSGHQFPNYSSELNVNALLLGDSALYLCASSLAPGRGNTEAFFGQGTRLTVV.

This chain uses TRBV28 with TRBJ1-2; 10 bases agree with TRBD1. Germline assignment: CDR1 MDHEN and CDR2 SYDVKM. The CDR3 is 13 amino acids. The ends lost 8 bases at V and 5 bases at J; junction bases unmatched: 5. For the CDR3, the DNA is TGTGCCAGCGGGGACAGGGGAGGTTATGGCTACACCTTC. Translation: CASGDRGGYGYTF.

This clone was seen a handful of times. The J gene is TRBJ1-2, the V gene TRBV6-5; no definite D call. Germline lookup yields CDR1 MNHEY and CDR2 SVGAGI. The CDR3 consists of 14 residues. Trimming took off 0 bases at V and 4 bases at J, with 9 bases between the two ends. The CDR3 DNA is TGTGCCAGCAGTTACTCTCGAGGGCTCTATGGCTACACCTTC. This translates into CASSYSRGLYGYTF.

This chain links TRBV9 with TRBJ2-3; D uncertain. CDR1 and CDR2 (germline): SGDLS, YYNGEE. V was cut by 4 bases and J by 5 bases, with 11 bases left in between. The CDR3 loop spans 13 amino acids. CDR3 DNA sequence: TGTGCCAGCAGCTTACCACCCCTAGATACGCAGTATTTT. It is translated as CASSLPPLDTQYF.

This chain connects TRBV7-3 to TRBJ2-7; TRBD1 agrees at 9 bases. This CDR3 comprises 14 residues. The V segment lost 2 bases and the J segment 3 bases; nucleotides outside the gene matches: 2. Germline values: CDR1 SGHTA, CDR2 FQGTGA. The CDR3 sequence: CASSLRTGDYEQYF. As DNA, the CDR3 is TGTGCCAGCAGCTTACGGACAGGGGACTACGAGCAGTACTTC.